This T cell receptor beta chain came from a study of blood T cell repertoires in COVID-19. Overall study context: The United States, Italy and Spain supplied acute and convalescent COVID-19 samples. T cells, B-cell-depleted T cells, or PBMCs supplied cDNA or gDNA.

The length of the CDR3 is 15 residues. V dropped 2 bases and J dropped 10; count of bases not matched to a gene: 6. Germline V gene lookup returns CDR1 MNHEY and CDR2 SVGEGT. In the original workflow: Reference gene primer amplification yielded estimated nucleated cell counts. The repertoire was sequenced with immunoSEQ multiplex PCR; TCRdb's copy has only in-frame clones and lacks some. From that table come the V and J calls and clone size; the DNA was used to work out D and trimming. The sample includes about 200,000 clones, less than 85% of them seen just once. V and J are TRBV6-2 or TRBV6-3 and TRBJ1-6; TRBD1 aligns across 9 bases. Sequenced material: peripheral blood. The TCR sequence derives from a woman aged 70 to 79 with acute or convalescent COVID-19. In DNA, the CDR3 is TGTGCCAGCAGTTACCGGACAGGGGCTAGGTCACCCCTCCACTTT. It translates to CASSYRTGARSPLHF.